This T cell receptor beta chain comes out of a study of blood T cells in healthy people across ages. Donors were healthy Caucasian individuals from Russia aged about 6 to 95. Ten or more counts support this clonotype. V was pared by 3 bases and J by 7 bases, with 13 bases between. CDR3 length: 14 residues. It was with a sample-barcoded 5' primer and a J-beta primer mix that a second PCR of about 6 to 11 cycles was run. TCRdb re-derived calls from the 5' RACE reads in MiXCR, one entry per CDR3 protein. This sample has about 1.6 million distinct CDR3 sequences, with 30% to 40% found just once. Sequencing input: blood. This sequence was found in a woman in her 30s in good health. The chain couples TRBV12-3 or TRBV12-4 to TRBJ2-1, with D possibly TRBD1 on 7 matching bases. CDR3 sequence: CASSFSQGGNEQFF. The CDR3 nucleotides read TGTGCCAGCAGTTTCTCTCAGGGGGGTAATGAGCAGTTCTTC.